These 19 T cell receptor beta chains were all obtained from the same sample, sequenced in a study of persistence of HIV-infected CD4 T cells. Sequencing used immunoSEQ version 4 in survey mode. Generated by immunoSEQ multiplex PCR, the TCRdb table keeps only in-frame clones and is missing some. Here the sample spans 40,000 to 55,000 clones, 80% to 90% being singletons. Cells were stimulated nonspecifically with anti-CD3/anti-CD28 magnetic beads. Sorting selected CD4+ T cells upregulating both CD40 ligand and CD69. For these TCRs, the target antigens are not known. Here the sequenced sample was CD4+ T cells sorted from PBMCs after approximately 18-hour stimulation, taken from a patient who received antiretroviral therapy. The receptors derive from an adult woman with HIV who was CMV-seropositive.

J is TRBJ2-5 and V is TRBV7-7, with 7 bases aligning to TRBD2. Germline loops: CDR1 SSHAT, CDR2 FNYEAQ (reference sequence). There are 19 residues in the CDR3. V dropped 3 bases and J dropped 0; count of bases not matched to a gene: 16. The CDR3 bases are TGTGCCAGCAGCTTGACTAGCCCTCGATCATCAAGGTACCAAGAGACCCAGTACTTC. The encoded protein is CASSLTSPRSSRYQETQYF. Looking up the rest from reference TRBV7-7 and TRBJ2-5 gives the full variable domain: GAGVSQSPRYKVTKRGQDVTLRCDPISSHATLYWYQQALGQGPEFLTYFNYEAQPDKSGLPSDRFSAERPEGSISTLTIQRTEQRDSAMYRCASSLTSPRSSRYQETQYFGPGTRLLVL.

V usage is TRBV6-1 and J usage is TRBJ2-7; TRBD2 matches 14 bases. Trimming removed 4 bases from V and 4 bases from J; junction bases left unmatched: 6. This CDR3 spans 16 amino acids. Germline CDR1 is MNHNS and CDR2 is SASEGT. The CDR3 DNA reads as TGTGCCAGCAGTGGATCCGGGACTAGCGGGAGTTACGAGCAGTACTTC. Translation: CASSGSGTSGSYEQYF.

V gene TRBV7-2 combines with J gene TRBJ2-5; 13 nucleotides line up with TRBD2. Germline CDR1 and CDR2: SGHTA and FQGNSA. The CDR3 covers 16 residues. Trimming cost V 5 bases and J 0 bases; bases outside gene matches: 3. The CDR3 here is CASSETSGGNQETQYF. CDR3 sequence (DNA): TGTGCCAGCAGCGAGACTAGCGGGGGGAACCAAGAGACCCAGTACTTC.

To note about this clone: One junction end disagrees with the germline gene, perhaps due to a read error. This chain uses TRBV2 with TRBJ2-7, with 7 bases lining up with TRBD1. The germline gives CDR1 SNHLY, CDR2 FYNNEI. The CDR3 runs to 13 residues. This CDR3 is CASREGTADEQYF. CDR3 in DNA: TGTGCCAGCAGGGAAGGGACAGCGGACGAGCAGTACTTC.

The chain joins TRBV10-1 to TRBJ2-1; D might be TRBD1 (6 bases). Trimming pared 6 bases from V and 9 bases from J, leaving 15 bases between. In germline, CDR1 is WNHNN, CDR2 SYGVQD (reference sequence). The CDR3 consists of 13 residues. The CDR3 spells CASSPDRSGEQFF. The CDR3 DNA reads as TGCGCCAGCAGCCCCGACAGGAGTGGTGAGCAGTTCTTC.

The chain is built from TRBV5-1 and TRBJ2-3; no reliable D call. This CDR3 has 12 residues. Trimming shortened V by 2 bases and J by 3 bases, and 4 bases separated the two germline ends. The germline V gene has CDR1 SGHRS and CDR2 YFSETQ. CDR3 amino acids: CASSFLTDTQYF. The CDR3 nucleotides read TGCGCCAGCAGCTTCCTAACAGATACGCAGTATTTT.

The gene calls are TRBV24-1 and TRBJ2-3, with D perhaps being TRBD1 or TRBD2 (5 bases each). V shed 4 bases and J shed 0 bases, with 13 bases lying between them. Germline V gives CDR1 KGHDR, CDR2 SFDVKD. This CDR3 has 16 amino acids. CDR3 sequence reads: CATSEGRPISTDTQYF. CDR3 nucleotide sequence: TGTGCCACCAGTGAGGGACGGCCAATTAGCACAGATACGCAGTATTTT.

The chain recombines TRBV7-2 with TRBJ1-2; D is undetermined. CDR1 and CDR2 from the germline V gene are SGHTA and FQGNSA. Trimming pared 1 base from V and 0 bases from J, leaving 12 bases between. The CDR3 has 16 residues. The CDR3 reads CASSLVHGDSNYGYTF. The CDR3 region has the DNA TGTGCCAGCAGCTTAGTGCACGGGGATTCTAACTATGGCTACACCTTC.

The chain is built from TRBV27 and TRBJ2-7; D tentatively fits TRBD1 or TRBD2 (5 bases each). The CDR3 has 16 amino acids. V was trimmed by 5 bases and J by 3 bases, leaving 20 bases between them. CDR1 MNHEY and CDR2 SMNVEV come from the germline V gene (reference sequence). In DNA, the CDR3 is TGTGCCAGCAGTCCCAACGGGGCCAACTCCCTCTACGAGCAGTACTTC. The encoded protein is CASSPNGANSLYEQYF.

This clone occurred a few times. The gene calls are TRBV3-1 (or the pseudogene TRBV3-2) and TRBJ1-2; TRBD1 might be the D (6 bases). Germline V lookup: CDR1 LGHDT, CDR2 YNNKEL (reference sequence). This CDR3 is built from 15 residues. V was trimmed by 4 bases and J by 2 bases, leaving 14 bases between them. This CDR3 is CASSPPGAPNYGYTF. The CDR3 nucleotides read TGTGCCAGCAGCCCCCCAGGGGCCCCCAACTATGGCTACACCTTC.

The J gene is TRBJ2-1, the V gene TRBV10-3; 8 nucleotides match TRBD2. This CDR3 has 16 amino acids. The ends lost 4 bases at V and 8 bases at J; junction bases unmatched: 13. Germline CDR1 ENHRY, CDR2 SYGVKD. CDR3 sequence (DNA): TGTGCCATCAGTGGGAGGGGAAGCGGGAGAAGCGATGAGCAGTTCTTC. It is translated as CAISGRGSGRSDEQFF.

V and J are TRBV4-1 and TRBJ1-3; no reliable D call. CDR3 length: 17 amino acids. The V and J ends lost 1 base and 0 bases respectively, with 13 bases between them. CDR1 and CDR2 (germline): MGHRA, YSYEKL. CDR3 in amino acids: CASSQVTGILSGNTIYF. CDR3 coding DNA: TGCGCCAGCAGCCAAGTTACGGGGATACTCTCTGGAAACACCATATATTTT.

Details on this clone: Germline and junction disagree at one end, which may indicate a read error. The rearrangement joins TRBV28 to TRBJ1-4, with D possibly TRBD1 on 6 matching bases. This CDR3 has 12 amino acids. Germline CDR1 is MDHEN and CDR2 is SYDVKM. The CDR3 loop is CASSLVGAVRVF. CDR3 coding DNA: TGTGCCAGCAGTCTGGTGGGGGCGGTTCGGGTTTTT.

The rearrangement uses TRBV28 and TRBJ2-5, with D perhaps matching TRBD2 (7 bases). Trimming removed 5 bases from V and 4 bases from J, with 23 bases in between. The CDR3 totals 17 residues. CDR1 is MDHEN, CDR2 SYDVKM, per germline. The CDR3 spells CASSGGGRGSPRETQYF. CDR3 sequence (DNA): TGTGCCAGCAGTGGGGGGGGTAGGGGGTCACCAAGAGAGACCCAGTACTTC. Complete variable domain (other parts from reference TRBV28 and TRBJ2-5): DVKVTQSSRYLVKRTGEKVFLECVQDMDHENMFWYRQDPGLGLRLIYFSYDVKMKEKGDIPEGYSVSREKKERFSLILESASTNQTSMYLCASSGGGRGSPRETQYFGPGTRLLVL.

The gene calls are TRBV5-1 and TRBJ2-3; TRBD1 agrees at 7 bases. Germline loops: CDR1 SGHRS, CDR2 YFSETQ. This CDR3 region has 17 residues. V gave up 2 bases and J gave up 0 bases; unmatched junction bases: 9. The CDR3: CASSFGSGTASTDTQYF. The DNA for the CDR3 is TGCGCCAGCAGCTTCGGTTCTGGGACAGCTAGCACAGATACGCAGTATTTT. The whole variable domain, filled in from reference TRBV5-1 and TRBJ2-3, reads KAGVTQTPRYLIKTRGQQVTLSCSPISGHRSVSWYQQTPGQGLQFLFEYFSETQRNKGNFPGRFSGRQFSNSRSEMNVSTLELGDSALYLCASSFGSGTASTDTQYFGPGTRLTVL.

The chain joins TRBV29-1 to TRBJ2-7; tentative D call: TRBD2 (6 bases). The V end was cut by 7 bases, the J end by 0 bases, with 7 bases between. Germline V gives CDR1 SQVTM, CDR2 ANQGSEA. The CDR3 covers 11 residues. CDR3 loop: CSAGGSYEQYF. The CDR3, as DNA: TGCAGCGCCGGGGGCTCCTACGAGCAGTACTTC.

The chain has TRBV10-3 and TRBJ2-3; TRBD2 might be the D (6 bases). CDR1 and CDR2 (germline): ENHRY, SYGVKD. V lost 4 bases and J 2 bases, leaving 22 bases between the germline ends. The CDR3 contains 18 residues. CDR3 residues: CAISGDLGSGAVTDTQYF. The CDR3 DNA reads TGTGCCATCAGTGGGGATTTGGGTTCGGGAGCGGTCACAGATACGCAGTATTTT.

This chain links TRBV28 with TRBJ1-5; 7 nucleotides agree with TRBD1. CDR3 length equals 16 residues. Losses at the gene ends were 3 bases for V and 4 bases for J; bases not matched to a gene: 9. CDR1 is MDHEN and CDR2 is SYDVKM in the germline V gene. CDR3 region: CASSFARGVKNQPQHF. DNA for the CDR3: TGTGCCAGCAGTTTTGCCAGGGGGGTGAAGAATCAGCCCCAGCATTTT.

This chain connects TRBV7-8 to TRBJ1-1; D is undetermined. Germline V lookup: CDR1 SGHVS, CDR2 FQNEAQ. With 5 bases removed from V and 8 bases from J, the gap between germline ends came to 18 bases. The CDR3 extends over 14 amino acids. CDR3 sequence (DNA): TGTGCCAGCAGCCCAAAACCCCAAAAGACAGAAGCTTTCTTT. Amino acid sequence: CASSPKPQKTEAFF. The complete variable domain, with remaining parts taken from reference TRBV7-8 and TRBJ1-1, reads GAGVSQSPRYKVAKRGQDVALRCDPISGHVSLFWYQQALGQGPEFLTYFQNEAQLDKSGLPSDRFFAERPEGSVSTLKIQRTQQEDSAVYLCASSPKPQKTEAFFGQGTRLTVV.